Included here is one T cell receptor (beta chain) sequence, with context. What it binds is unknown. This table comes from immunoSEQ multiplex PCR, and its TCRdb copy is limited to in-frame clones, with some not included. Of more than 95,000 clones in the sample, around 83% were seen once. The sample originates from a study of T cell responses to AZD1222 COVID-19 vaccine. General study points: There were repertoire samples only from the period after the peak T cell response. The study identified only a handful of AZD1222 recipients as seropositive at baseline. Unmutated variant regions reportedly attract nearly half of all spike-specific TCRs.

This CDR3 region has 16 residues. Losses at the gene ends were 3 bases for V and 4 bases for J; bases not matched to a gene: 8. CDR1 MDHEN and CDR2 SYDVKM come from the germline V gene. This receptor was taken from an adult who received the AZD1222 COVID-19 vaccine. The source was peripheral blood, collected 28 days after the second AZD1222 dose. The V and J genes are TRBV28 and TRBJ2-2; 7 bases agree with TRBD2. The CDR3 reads CASSFLSSGVTGELFF. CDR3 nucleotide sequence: TGTGCCAGCAGTTTTTTATCCAGCGGGGTCACCGGGGAGCTGTTTTTT.